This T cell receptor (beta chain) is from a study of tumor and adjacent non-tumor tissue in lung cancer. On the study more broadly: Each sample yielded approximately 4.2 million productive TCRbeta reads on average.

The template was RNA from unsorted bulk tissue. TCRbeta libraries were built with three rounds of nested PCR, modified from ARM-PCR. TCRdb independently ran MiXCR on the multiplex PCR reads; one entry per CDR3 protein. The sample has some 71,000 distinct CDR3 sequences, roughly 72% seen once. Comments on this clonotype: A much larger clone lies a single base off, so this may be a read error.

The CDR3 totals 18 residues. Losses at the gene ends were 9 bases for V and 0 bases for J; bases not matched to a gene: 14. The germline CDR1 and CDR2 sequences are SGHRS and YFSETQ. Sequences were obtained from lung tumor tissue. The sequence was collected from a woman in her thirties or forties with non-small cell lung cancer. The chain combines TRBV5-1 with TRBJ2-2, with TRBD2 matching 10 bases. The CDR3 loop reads CATNGELAGATNTGELFF. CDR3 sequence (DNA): TGCGCCACCAACGGCGAGCTAGCGGGGGCCACGAACACCGGGGAGCTGTTTTTT.